Below, 21 T cell receptor beta chains from the same sample are listed, as sequenced in a study of PD-L1 blockade in urothelial cancer (dated by TCRdb to the late 2010s). Library prep was done by the immunoSEQ multiplex PCR assay. TCRdb holds this immuneACCESS table with in-frame rearrangements only. Some clones are missing; in checked studies, unresolved V genes explain under half, and the rest has no known cause. A total of under 30,000 clones appear in this sample, roughly 80% of them only once. The ten largest clonotypes hold about 2.1% of the sample. The sample consisted of PBMCs, taken around atezolizumab (anti-PD-L1) treatment. These receptors came from a man between 50 and 59 years old with urothelial cancer.

In this sample, this clone turned up a few times. This chain joins TRBV5-1 and TRBJ2-2, with 7 bases aligning to TRBD1. The V gene end was trimmed by 6 bases and the J gene end by 1 base; junction bases not matched to a gene: 9. The CDR3 consists of 16 residues. In germline, CDR1 is SGHRS, CDR2 YFSETQ. The CDR3 DNA reads TGCGCCAGCATCCTCGACAGGGTTGAGAACACCGGGGAGCTGTTTTTT. It yields the protein CASILDRVENTGELFF.

In this sample, this clone turned up a few times. The CDR3 sequence is CATSRDRAENGYTF. The CDR3 DNA is TGTGCCACCAGCAGAGACAGGGCTGAAAATGGCTACACCTTC. The rearrangement joins TRBV15 to TRBJ1-2; D is possibly TRBD1 (5 bases). Germline lookup yields CDR1 LNHNV and CDR2 YYDKDF (reference sequence). The CDR3 loop spans 14 amino acids. Trimming took off 0 bases at V and 6 bases at J, with 11 bases between the two ends.

The chain recombines TRBV12-2 with TRBJ2-1; the table's D call TRBD2 went unverified against the DNA. TRBV12-2 corresponds to a pseudogene. The CDR3 contains 17 residues. The DNA for the CDR3 is TGTGCAAGTCGCCCCTTGGGGTGGAGGGCTCACTACAATGAGCAGTTCTTC. Translated, it gives CASRPLGWRAHYNEQFF.

The CDR3 DNA is TGCGCCAGCAGGGGACAGGGTAACACTGAAGCTTTCTTT. It is translated as CASRGQGNTEAFF. The chain employs TRBV5-1 and TRBJ1-1; 9 bases align to TRBD1. J lost 2 bases, V lost 5 bases, and 1 base had no gene match. The CDR3 length is 13 residues. Germline V gene lookup returns CDR1 SGHRS and CDR2 YFSETQ.

This clone was seen only a few times. The V call is TRBV5-4, the J call TRBJ2-2, with 8 positions matching TRBD1. After removal of 2 bases from V and 6 bases from J, the junction contained 9 bases not matched to a gene. The length of the CDR3 is 16 residues. CDR1 is SGHNT and CDR2 is YYREEE in the germline V gene (reference sequence). The CDR3 DNA is TGTGCCAGCAGCTTTGGGGGGTACAGGGGGGCCGGGGAGCTGTTTTTT. It yields the protein CASSFGGYRGAGELFF. Based on the CDR3 plus reference TRBV5-4 and TRBJ2-2, the full variable domain is ETGVTQSPTHLIKTRGQQVTLRCSSQSGHNTVSWYQQALGQGPQFIFQYYREEENGRGNFPPRFSGLQFPNYSSELNVNALELDDSALYLCASSFGGYRGAGELFFGEGSRLTVL.

The chain recombines TRBV7-2 with TRBJ1-6; TRBD1 agrees at 9 bases. V lost 5 bases, J lost 11 bases, and 10 bases stayed unmatched. Per the germline V gene, CDR1 is SGHTA and CDR2 is FQGNSA. This CDR3 comprises 15 residues. CDR3 nucleotide sequence: TGTGCCAGCAGCCCCGGGGGGACAGGGCCTCCACCCCTCCACTTT. It translates to CASSPGGTGPPPLHF. The complete variable domain, with remaining parts taken from reference TRBV7-2 and TRBJ1-6, reads GAGVSQSPSNKVTEKGKDVELRCDPISGHTALYWYRQSLGQGLEFLIYFQGNSAPDKSGLPSDRFSAERTGGSVSTLTIQRTQQEDSAVYLCASSPGGTGPPPLHFGNGTRLTVT.

The V and J genes are TRBV6-5 and TRBJ1-2; D remains unclear. The V end was cut by 6 bases, the J end by 2 bases, with 4 bases between. The V gene's germline CDR1 is MNHEY and CDR2 SVGAGI. The CDR3 totals 11 residues. The CDR3 protein is CASRTNYGYTF. In DNA, the CDR3 is TGTGCCAGCAGGACAAACTATGGCTACACCTTC.

The rearrangement uses TRBV13 and TRBJ1-1; D is perhaps TRBD1 (5 bases). The CDR3 contains 13 residues. Trimming shortened V by 2 bases and J by 5 bases, and 9 bases separated the two germline ends. Germline CDR1 is PRHDT and CDR2 is FYEKMQ (reference sequence). CDR3 protein: CASSLQGYTEAFF. DNA for the CDR3: TGTGCCAGCAGCTTACAGGGATATACTGAAGCTTTCTTT.

This chain uses TRBV10-3 with TRBJ2-7, with 8 bases lining up with TRBD1. The V and J ends lost 3 bases and 9 bases, in that order; junction bases with no gene match: 4. CDR1 is ENHRY, CDR2 SYGVKD, per germline. This CDR3 has 12 residues. CDR3 protein: CAISDDRGRQYV. The CDR3 DNA reads as TGTGCCATCAGTGACGACAGGGGTCGGCAGTACGTC.

V gene TRBV28 combines with J gene TRBJ1-6, with D unclear. CDR3 length equals 16 residues. Germline V CDR1 and CDR2: MDHEN, SYDVKM. Trimming stripped 6 bases from V and 0 bases from J, with 12 bases between. DNA of the CDR3: TGTGCCAGCAGCCTGCCCGGAGGCTCCTATAATTCACCCCTCCACTTT. This gives the protein CASSLPGGSYNSPLHF.

V is TRBV5-1 and J is TRBJ2-2; TRBD2 is a possible D gene (6 bases). Germline loops: CDR1 SGHRS, CDR2 YFSETQ. The CDR3 contains 16 residues. V dropped 1 base and J dropped 6 bases, with 16 bases sitting between them. The CDR3 region has the DNA TGCGCCAGCAGCTTGCAGCAACCCGCTAGCGCCGGGGAGCTGTTTTTT. It is translated as CASSLQQPASAGELFF.

In nucleotides, the CDR3 is TGTGCCAGCAGCTCCTCCGGACAGGTGCGCGATGGCTACACCTTC. Residues: CASSSSGQVRDGYTF. The chain carries TRBV7-3 and TRBJ1-2, with 7 bases aligning to TRBD1. This CDR3 region has 15 residues. Germline lookup yields CDR1 SGHTA and CDR2 FQGTGA. Trimming at V came to 4 bases and at J to 6 bases, leaving 11 bases not matched to a gene.

This chain uses TRBV27 with TRBJ2-3; D not resolved. The CDR3 loop spans 15 amino acids. Germline V gives CDR1 MNHEY, CDR2 SMNVEV (reference sequence). V shed 3 bases and J shed 2 bases, with 12 bases lying between them. CDR3 bases: TGTGCCAGCAGTTTCTCGGTCAGGCTCACAGATACGCAGTATTTT. This encodes CASSFSVRLTDTQYF.

This clone has just one count. The chain is built from TRBV2 and TRBJ2-1, with D uncertain. Trimming removed 0 bases at V and 8 bases at J, with 14 bases between. The CDR3 is 15 amino acids. In germline, CDR1 is SNHLY, CDR2 FYNNEI. CDR3 protein: CASSEAWSLADEQFF. The CDR3 nucleotides read TGTGCCAGCAGTGAAGCATGGAGCCTGGCGGATGAGCAGTTCTTC.

This chain's CDR3 is CASSLGGLTDTQYF. In DNA, the CDR3 is TGTGCCAGCAGTTTAGGGGGCTTAACAGATACGCAGTATTTT. This chain connects TRBV27 to TRBJ2-3; possible D gene TRBD1, 6 bases. Germline V gives CDR1 MNHEY, CDR2 SMNVEV (reference sequence). V was pared by 2 bases and J by 3 bases, with 9 bases between. There are 14 residues in the CDR3.

The chain employs TRBV19 and TRBJ1-1; D is unresolved. Germline CDR1 is LNHDA and CDR2 is SQIVND (reference sequence). The CDR3 has 14 amino acids. V was cut by 3 bases and J by 0 bases, with 8 bases left in between. The CDR3 DNA reads TGTGCCAGTAGTATCGGTCCAATGAACACTGAAGCTTTCTTT. Translating it yields CASSIGPMNTEAFF.

This clone has just a few counts. This chain links TRBV5-8 with TRBJ2-7, with 9 bases fitting TRBD1. V shed 4 bases, J shed 0 bases, and the junction held 8 bases outside the gene matches. Germline-derived CDR1 and CDR2 are SGHTS and YDEGEE. CDR3 length: 16 residues. The CDR3 protein is CASSRRGDRVSYEQYF. The CDR3 DNA reads TGTGCCAGCAGCCGGAGGGGGGACAGGGTCTCCTACGAGCAGTACTTC.

J is TRBJ2-5 and V is TRBV5-8; a possible D gene is TRBD2 (6 bases). The length of the CDR3 is 12 residues. The germline gives CDR1 SGHTS, CDR2 YDEGEE. V was shortened by 7 bases and J by 0 bases, with 7 bases between the two germline ends. CDR3 DNA sequence: TGTGCCAGCCGGAGGGACCAAGAGACCCAGTACTTC. It yields the protein CASRRDQETQYF.

This rearrangement joins TRBV30 to TRBJ2-1, with TRBD2 matching over 10 bases. The CDR3 loop spans 15 amino acids. V shed 5 bases, J shed 6 bases, and the junction held 10 bases outside the gene matches. Germline assignment: CDR1 GTSNPN and CDR2 SVGIG (reference sequence). The CDR3, as DNA: TGTGCCTGGGGCGGAGGGACTAGCGCACTCAATGAGCAGTTCTTC. This codes for CAWGGGTSALNEQFF.

DNA of the CDR3: TGTGCCAGCAGTTTGCAGGGTTTAGCTTTCTTT. Translating gives CASSLQGLAFF. The chain joins TRBV6-5 to TRBJ1-1; D is perhaps TRBD1 (5 bases). CDR3 size: 11 residues. CDR1 is MNHEY and CDR2 is SVGAGI in the germline V gene. V lost 4 bases, J lost 10 bases, and 10 bases lay in between.

The chain has TRBV9 and TRBJ1-1; no clear D gene. The CDR3 runs 12 residues. Germline loops: CDR1 SGDLS, CDR2 YYNGEE. Trimming shortened V by 0 bases and J by 3 bases, and 3 bases separated the two germline ends. CDR3 sequence (DNA): TGTGCCAGCAGCGTAGTCGACACTGAAGCTTTCTTT. This translates into CASSVVDTEAFF.